The rows below give T cell receptor beta chains drawn from one sample of a study of PD-1 blockade in classical Hodgkin lymphoma. Sequenced by immunoSEQ multiplex PCR; TCRdb stores in-frame clones only, minus some. The sample holds some 150,000 clones; about 81% are singletons and the top ten take roughly 9.2%. This material consisted of peripheral blood mononuclear cells (PBMCs), taken before the second cycle of nivolumab. These receptors were taken from a human donor with classical Hodgkin lymphoma. The CDR3 runs from the conserved cysteine through the conserved F or W. Each record gives: CDR3 protein, CDR3 DNA, D gene, clone size, J gene, V gene. D genes are given only for firm matches. Size values are once, few and many counts, or a class for expanded clones, and some rows have none.

CDR3aa: CASSPGTGTTQYF; CDR3nt: TGTGCCAGCAGCCCCGGGACTGGGACTACCCAGTACTTC; d_gene: NA; abundance: NA; j_gene: TRBJ2-5; v_gene: TRBV28
CDR3aa: CASIRGNEQFF; CDR3nt: TGCGCCAGCATTAGGGGCAATGAGCAGTTCTTC; d_gene: NA; abundance: NA; j_gene: TRBJ2-1; v_gene: TRBV5-1
CDR3aa: CASSLVPSQETQYF; CDR3nt: TGTGCCAGCAGCTTAGTCCCTAGCCAAGAGACCCAGTACTTC; d_gene: NA; abundance: NA; j_gene: TRBJ2-5; v_gene: TRBV7-2
CDR3aa: CASSLGGDTQETQYF; CDR3nt: TGTGCCAGCAGCTTAGGCGGGGATACCCAAGAGACCCAGTACTTC; d_gene: NA; abundance: NA; j_gene: TRBJ2-5; v_gene: TRBV11-3
CDR3aa: CASSPIDGSSGNTIYF; CDR3nt: TGTGCCAGCTCACCAATAGACGGGAGCTCTGGAAACACCATATATTTT; d_gene: NA; abundance: NA; j_gene: TRBJ1-3; v_gene: TRBV18
CDR3aa: CASSLSMGLGDSPLHF; CDR3nt: TGTGCCAGCAGCTTATCGATGGGCCTAGGCGATTCACCCCTCCACTTT; d_gene: NA; abundance: NA; j_gene: TRBJ1-6; v_gene: TRBV7-2
CDR3aa: CASSGGTLYDGYTF; CDR3nt: TGTGCCAGCAGCGGCGGGACTCTATACGATGGCTACACCTTC; d_gene: NA; abundance: NA; j_gene: TRBJ1-2; v_gene: TRBV7-9
CDR3aa: CSVRVMSETQYF; CDR3nt: TGCAGCGTCAGGGTGATGTCGGAGACCCAGTACTTC; d_gene: NA; abundance: NA; j_gene: TRBJ2-5; v_gene: TRBV29-1
CDR3aa: CASSLGQFTDTQYF; CDR3nt: TGTGCCAGCAGCTTGGGACAGTTCACAGATACGCAGTATTTT; d_gene: TRBD1; abundance: few; j_gene: TRBJ2-3; v_gene: TRBV7-3
CDR3aa: CASSLIPQGTYGYTF; CDR3nt: TGTGCCAGCAGCTTGATCCCCCAGGGGACCTATGGCTACACCTTC; d_gene: NA; abundance: NA; j_gene: TRBJ1-2; v_gene: TRBV5-6
CDR3aa: CASSQDRGLAGLRTANTGELFF; CDR3nt: TGTGCCAGCAGCCAAGATAGGGGACTAGCGGGTTTAAGAACCGCGAACACCGGGGAGCTGTTTTTT; d_gene: TRBD2; abundance: NA; j_gene: TRBJ2-2; v_gene: TRBV4-2
CDR3aa: CASSGEQGMNTEAFF; CDR3nt: TGCGCCAGCAGCGGGGAACAGGGCATGAACACTGAAGCTTTCTTT; d_gene: NA; abundance: NA; j_gene: TRBJ1-1; v_gene: TRBV5-1
CDR3aa: CASSRQTGTVYNEQFF; CDR3nt: TGTGCCAGCTCGCGCCAGACAGGGACCGTATACAATGAGCAGTTCTTC; d_gene: TRBD1; abundance: NA; j_gene: TRBJ2-1; v_gene: TRBV18
CDR3aa: CAISEGVTYEQYF; CDR3nt: TGTGCCATCAGTGAGGGGGTTACCTACGAGCAGTACTTC; d_gene: NA; abundance: NA; j_gene: TRBJ2-7; v_gene: TRBV10-3
CDR3aa: CASRPGTDTEAFF; CDR3nt: TGTGCCAGCAGACCTGGGACCGACACTGAAGCTTTCTTT; d_gene: NA; abundance: NA; j_gene: TRBJ1-1; v_gene: TRBV28
CDR3aa: CASSVGQDNEQFF; CDR3nt: TGTGCCAGCAGCGTAGGTCAGGACAATGAGCAGTTCTTC; d_gene: NA; abundance: NA; j_gene: TRBJ2-1; v_gene: TRBV9
CDR3aa: CASSPTSGRADTQYF; CDR3nt: TGTGCCAGCTCACCAACCAGCGGGAGGGCAGATACGCAGTATTTT; d_gene: TRBD2; abundance: NA; j_gene: TRBJ2-3; v_gene: TRBV18
CDR3aa: CASSAHRVTYALGGELFF; CDR3nt: TGTGCCAGCAGCGCCCACAGGGTTACCTACGCCTTGGGCGGGGAGCTGTTTTTT; d_gene: NA; abundance: NA; j_gene: TRBJ2-2; v_gene: TRBV7-9
CDR3aa: CAIRGGDTGELFF; CDR3nt: TGTGCCATCAGGGGAGGGGATACCGGGGAGCTGTTTTTT; d_gene: TRBD2; abundance: NA; j_gene: TRBJ2-2; v_gene: TRBV10-3
CDR3aa: CASSIDLAYEQYF; CDR3nt: TGTGCCAGTAGTATAGATCTAGCCTACGAGCAGTACTTC; d_gene: NA; abundance: NA; j_gene: TRBJ2-7; v_gene: TRBV19
CDR3aa: CASRAQGLSTEAFF; CDR3nt: TGTGCCAGCAGGGCCCAGGGGTTAAGCACTGAAGCTTTCTTT; d_gene: NA; abundance: NA; j_gene: TRBJ1-1; v_gene: TRBV11-2
CDR3aa: CASTPGSYNEQFF; CDR3nt: TGTGCCAGCACCCCGGGGTCCTACAATGAGCAGTTCTTC; d_gene: NA; abundance: NA; j_gene: TRBJ2-1; v_gene: TRBV2
CDR3aa: CAWDLAATGELFF; CDR3nt: TGTGCCTGGGATCTAGCGGCCACCGGGGAGCTGTTTTTT; d_gene: TRBD2; abundance: NA; j_gene: TRBJ2-2; v_gene: TRBV30
CDR3aa: CASSFLDTGELFF; CDR3nt: TGTGCCAGCAGTTTTCTGGACACCGGGGAGCTGTTTTTT; d_gene: NA; abundance: NA; j_gene: TRBJ2-2; v_gene: TRBV27
CDR3aa: CASSELGEPRF; CDR3nt: TGTGCCAGCAGTGAACTCGGGGAACCCCGCTTT; d_gene: NA; abundance: NA; j_gene: TRBJ1-1; v_gene: TRBV6-5
CDR3aa: CASSDQGYRPYEQYF; CDR3nt: TGTGCCAGCAGCGACCAGGGTTACAGGCCCTACGAGCAGTACTTC; d_gene: NA; abundance: NA; j_gene: TRBJ2-7; v_gene: TRBV7-9
CDR3aa: CASSPRLGSTGELFF; CDR3nt: TGTGCCAGCAGCCCTCGTCTCGGAAGTACCGGGGAGCTGTTTTTT; d_gene: NA; abundance: NA; j_gene: TRBJ2-2; v_gene: TRBV7-3
CDR3aa: CAISGGPSSGNTIYF; CDR3nt: TGTGCCATCTCGGGGGGGCCAAGCTCTGGAAACACCATATATTTT; d_gene: NA; abundance: NA; j_gene: TRBJ1-3; v_gene: TRBV6-6
CDR3aa: CASSLWQHWDF; CDR3nt: TGTGCCAGCAGCTTATGGCAGCATTGGGACTTC; d_gene: NA; abundance: NA; j_gene: TRBJ2-7; v_gene: TRBV7-9
CDR3aa: CASSNQVAIQYF; CDR3nt: TGTGCCAGCAGCAACCAGGTGGCCATTCAGTACTTC; d_gene: NA; abundance: NA; j_gene: TRBJ2-4; v_gene: TRBV7-9
CDR3aa: CSVRTGNTEAFF; CDR3nt: TGCAGCGTGAGGACGGGGAACACTGAAGCTTTCTTT; d_gene: NA; abundance: NA; j_gene: TRBJ1-1; v_gene: TRBV29-1
CDR3aa: CASSRLLTGSETQYF; CDR3nt: TGTGCCAGCTCACGCCTCCTGACAGGGTCCGAGACCCAGTACTTC; d_gene: TRBD1; abundance: once; j_gene: TRBJ2-5; v_gene: TRBV18
CDR3aa: CASSVQTRTGELFF; CDR3nt: TGTGCCAGCAGCGTACAAACACGCACCGGGGAGCTGTTTTTT; d_gene: NA; abundance: NA; j_gene: TRBJ2-2; v_gene: TRBV9
CDR3aa: CASSRGNTEAFF; CDR3nt: TGTGCCAGCTCACGGGGGAACACTGAAGCTTTCTTT; d_gene: NA; abundance: NA; j_gene: TRBJ1-1; v_gene: TRBV18
CDR3aa: CASSYPRQANTEAFF; CDR3nt: TGTGCCAGCAGTTATCCCAGACAGGCGAACACTGAAGCTTTCTTT; d_gene: NA; abundance: NA; j_gene: TRBJ1-1; v_gene: TRBV6-7
CDR3aa: CASSDPTGVKVYEQYF; CDR3nt: TGTGCCAGCAGTGACCCCACAGGGGTGAAGGTATACGAGCAGTACTTC; d_gene: TRBD1; abundance: once; j_gene: TRBJ2-7; v_gene: TRBV2
CDR3aa: CASSRLGQGTNQPQHF; CDR3nt: TGTGCCAGCAGTCGGCTAGGACAGGGTACCAATCAGCCCCAGCATTTT; d_gene: TRBD1; abundance: NA; j_gene: TRBJ1-5; v_gene: TRBV28
CDR3aa: CASSLEGSGGELFF; CDR3nt: TGTGCCAGCAGCTTAGAGGGAAGTGGAGGGGAGCTGTTTTTT; d_gene: NA; abundance: few; j_gene: TRBJ2-2; v_gene: TRBV13
CDR3aa: CASSFEGGGEQYF; CDR3nt: TGTGCCAGCAGCTTTGAGGGGGGCGGCGAGCAGTACTTC; d_gene: NA; abundance: NA; j_gene: TRBJ2-7; v_gene: TRBV7-9
CDR3aa: CASSPRGRGQETQYF; CDR3nt: TGTGCCAGCAGCCCGAGGGGGCGGGGACAAGAGACCCAGTACTTC; d_gene: NA; abundance: NA; j_gene: TRBJ2-5; v_gene: TRBV7-3
CDR3aa: CASSFELGIQETQYF; CDR3nt: TGTGCCAGCAGCTTTGAGTTGGGGATCCAAGAGACCCAGTACTTC; d_gene: NA; abundance: NA; j_gene: TRBJ2-5; v_gene: TRBV7-6
CDR3aa: CASSPLEGQETQYF; CDR3nt: TGTGCCAGCTCACCCCTGGAAGGGCAAGAGACCCAGTACTTC; d_gene: NA; abundance: few; j_gene: TRBJ2-5; v_gene: TRBV18
CDR3aa: CASSYRPKRSQYF; CDR3nt: TGTGCCAGCAGTTACCGACCGAAGAGGTCCCAGTACTTC; d_gene: NA; abundance: NA; j_gene: TRBJ2-5; v_gene: TRBV6-6
CDR3aa: CASSVVDSRYGYTF; CDR3nt: TGTGCCAGCAGCGTAGTCGACAGTCGCTATGGCTACACCTTC; d_gene: NA; abundance: NA; j_gene: TRBJ1-2; v_gene: TRBV9
CDR3aa: CASSLQEGATGANVLTF; CDR3nt: TGCGCCAGCAGTCTACAAGAGGGCGCAACCGGGGCCAACGTCCTGACTTTC; d_gene: NA; abundance: NA; j_gene: TRBJ2-6; v_gene: TRBV5-1
CDR3aa: CASSYPTGAAYYEQYF; CDR3nt: TGTGCCAGCAGTTACCCTACAGGCGCTGCCTACTACGAGCAGTACTTC; d_gene: NA; abundance: few; j_gene: TRBJ2-7; v_gene: TRBV6-6
CDR3aa: CASSVAAGLSYEQYF; CDR3nt: TGTGCCAGCAGCGTAGCGGCGGGGCTCTCCTACGAGCAGTACTTC; d_gene: NA; abundance: NA; j_gene: TRBJ2-7; v_gene: TRBV9
CDR3aa: CASSEEAGFDNEQFF; CDR3nt: TGTGCCAGCAGTGAAGAGGCAGGGTTTGACAATGAGCAGTTCTTC; d_gene: NA; abundance: NA; j_gene: TRBJ2-1; v_gene: TRBV2
CDR3aa: CASSVDGDSTDTQYF; CDR3nt: TGTGCCAGCAGCGTAGATGGGGATAGCACAGATACGCAGTATTTT; d_gene: NA; abundance: NA; j_gene: TRBJ2-3; v_gene: TRBV9
CDR3aa: CASSTGTGVETQYF; CDR3nt: TGTGCCAGCAGCACAGGGACAGGGGTCGAGACCCAGTACTTC; d_gene: TRBD1; abundance: NA; j_gene: TRBJ2-5; v_gene: TRBV7-3
CDR3aa: CASSGGRVTDTQYF; CDR3nt: TGTGCCAGTAGTGGCGGGAGGGTCACAGATACGCAGTATTTT; d_gene: TRBD2; abundance: NA; j_gene: TRBJ2-3; v_gene: TRBV19
CDR3aa: CASSQGLAGSHTQYF; CDR3nt: TGTGCCAGCAGCCAGGGACTAGCGGGATCACATACGCAGTATTTT; d_gene: TRBD2; abundance: NA; j_gene: TRBJ2-3; v_gene: TRBV14
CDR3aa: CASSEARGRPATNEKLFF; CDR3nt: TGTGCCAGCAGTGAAGCAAGGGGTCGGCCGGCAACTAATGAAAAACTGTTTTTT; d_gene: NA; abundance: NA; j_gene: TRBJ1-4; v_gene: TRBV6-1